The sequence of this T cell receptor beta chain was determined in a study of blood T cell repertoires in COVID-19. Study-level information: Collection of acute and convalescent COVID-19 samples took place in the United States, Italy and Spain. T cells, B-cell-depleted T cells, or PBMCs provided the cDNA or gDNA that served as material.

How the authors handled the data: Estimates of nucleated cell counts were drawn from the amplification of reference gene primers. The table came from immunoSEQ multiplex PCR; TCRdb's copy has only in-frame clones and leaves some out. That table furnishes V, J and clone size, whereas the DNA furnished D and trimming. The table lists some 200,000 clones, 85% of them singletons. This clone was seen only once. The origin of this receptor is a woman between 55 and 75 years old with acute or convalescent COVID-19. Source material: peripheral blood.

The CDR3 protein is CASSRGLAGECYF. The CDR3 DNA sequence: TGTGCCAGCAGCCGTGGACTAGCGGGAGAGTGTTACTTC. The J gene is TRBJ2-4, the V gene TRBV3-1 (or the pseudogene TRBV3-2); TRBD2 aligns across 13 bases. Trimming removed 4 bases from V and 16 bases from J; junction bases left unmatched: 7. In germline, CDR1 is LGHDT, CDR2 YNNKEL (reference sequence). The CDR3 is 13 amino acids.